Below, 10 T cell receptor beta chains from the same sample are listed, as sequenced in a study of T cells in Graves' hyperthyroidism and ophthalmopathy. RNA transcripts gave rise to amplified TCR beta CDR3 regions. HTBI primers were employed in a first-round RT-PCR of the TCR CDR3. From the multiplex PCR reads, TCRdb called clonotypes with MiXCR, one entry per CDR3 protein. The sample holds 200,000 to 250,000 distinct CDR3 sequences, around 25% seen once. The sample comprised blood. Source of these receptors: a woman in her 40s with Graves' ophthalmopathy.

This clonotype was counted many times. V and J are TRBV10-2 and TRBJ2-7; D unclear. V was clipped by 0 bases and J by 7 bases, with 4 bases between them. This CDR3 contains 11 residues. Per the germline V gene, CDR1 is WSHSY and CDR2 is SAAADI. The CDR3 DNA sequence: TGCGCCAGCAGTGAGTCGTGGGAGCAGTACTTC. Its protein product is CASSESWEQYF.

This clonotype was counted at least ten times. The chain joins TRBV6-1 to TRBJ2-7; D may be TRBD1 (6 bases). The germline V gene has CDR1 MNHNS and CDR2 SASEGT. Trimming left V 4 bases short and J 0 bases short, with 7 bases between. This CDR3 has 13 amino acids. The chain's CDR3 is CASSAGDSYEQYF. In DNA, the CDR3 is TGTGCCAGCAGTGCAGGGGACTCCTACGAGCAGTACTTC.

This clonotype was counted ten times or more. The gene calls are TRBV12-3 or TRBV12-4 and TRBJ2-3; D is perhaps TRBD2 (5 bases). V lost 3 bases and J lost 1, with 8 bases in between. The CDR3 runs to 14 residues. The CDR3 reads CASSFGIGTDTQYF. The CDR3 DNA reads as TGTGCCAGCAGTTTCGGGATTGGCACAGATACGCAGTATTTT.

This clonotype was seen a single time. V gene TRBV6-1 combines with J gene TRBJ1-3, with a possible D match to TRBD1 (5 bases). The germline V gene encodes CDR1 MNHNS and CDR2 SASEGT. V was clipped by 6 bases and J by 0 bases, with 9 bases between them. This CDR3 comprises 14 residues. DNA of the CDR3: TGTGCCAGCAGAGTCAGGGACTCTGGAAACACCATATATTTT. Protein sequence: CASRVRDSGNTIYF.

This clonotype was picked up many times. In nucleotides, the CDR3 is TGCGCCAGCAGCCCGAACCGGGACGGCTCCTACGAGCAGTACTTC. It translates to CASSPNRDGSYEQYF. This chain joins TRBV4-1 and TRBJ2-7; D is possibly TRBD1 or TRBD2 (5 bases each). Trimming cost V 4 bases and J 0 bases, with 13 bases left between them. In germline, CDR1 is MGHRA, CDR2 YSYEKL. This CDR3 has 15 residues.

At least ten counts were recorded for this clonotype. V gene TRBV28 combines with J gene TRBJ2-4; 11 nucleotides agree with TRBD2. Germline values: CDR1 MDHEN, CDR2 SYDVKM. V shed 11 bases and J 6 bases; nucleotides not matched to a gene: 18. This CDR3 contains 17 residues. CDR3 DNA sequence: TGTGCCGGAGGTGGGGGACTAGCGGCCAGGGGGGTAAACATTCAGTACTTC. Amino acids: CAGGGGLAARGVNIQYF.

This clonotype was seen many times. The chain couples TRBV29-1 to TRBJ2-1; 14 bases agree with TRBD2. The V gene end was trimmed by 6 bases and the J gene end by 7 bases; junction bases not matched to a gene: 14. CDR1 and CDR2 from the germline V gene are SQVTM and ANQGSEA. The CDR3 extends over 17 amino acids. In DNA form, the CDR3 reads TGCAGCGTCCTTACCTTAGGGACTAGCGGGAGTAAAAATGAGCAGTTCTTC. The encoded protein is CSVLTLGTSGSKNEQFF.

Many counts were recorded for this clonotype. V is TRBV27 and J is TRBJ2-5, with 9 bases fitting TRBD2. CDR1 MNHEY and CDR2 SMNVEV come from the germline V gene (reference sequence). The junction had 15 bases not matched to a gene; V was cut back by 6 bases and J by 7 bases. The CDR3 spans 16 residues. The CDR3 region has the DNA TGTGCCAGCAGCCGACTCGGGACTAGCTCTCGTGTGACCCAGTACTTC. This translates into CASSRLGTSSRVTQYF.

This clonotype was seen repeatedly, ten times or more. The rearrangement joins TRBV6-2 or TRBV6-3 to TRBJ1-3; no reliable D call. This CDR3 is built from 18 residues. V gave up 6 bases and J gave up 0 bases, with 21 bases separating them. The germline V gene encodes CDR1 MNHEY and CDR2 SVGEGT. As DNA, the CDR3 is TGTGCCAGCAGACGAATAACGCGGACTCTAGGCTCTGGAAACACCATATATTTT. Protein product: CASRRITRTLGSGNTIYF.

This clonotype occurred many times. A read error may explain this, as a much larger clone is one base away. The J gene is TRBJ2-4, the V gene TRBV29-1, with D maybe TRBD1 (5 bases). The germline CDR1 and CDR2 sequences are SQVTM and ANQGSEA. CDR3 size: 12 residues. V lost 2 bases and J lost 5, with 7 bases in between. CDR3 coding DNA: TGCAGCGTTGAACGCAGGGAAAACATTCAGTACTTC. Translation: CSVERRENIQYF. Drawing the rest from reference TRBV29-1 and TRBJ2-4, the complete variable domain is SAVISQKPSRDICQRGTSLTIQCQVDSQVTMMFWYRQQPGQSLTLIATANQGSEATYESGFVIDKFPISRPNLTFSTLTVSNMSPEDSSIYLCSVERRENIQYFGAGTRLSVL.